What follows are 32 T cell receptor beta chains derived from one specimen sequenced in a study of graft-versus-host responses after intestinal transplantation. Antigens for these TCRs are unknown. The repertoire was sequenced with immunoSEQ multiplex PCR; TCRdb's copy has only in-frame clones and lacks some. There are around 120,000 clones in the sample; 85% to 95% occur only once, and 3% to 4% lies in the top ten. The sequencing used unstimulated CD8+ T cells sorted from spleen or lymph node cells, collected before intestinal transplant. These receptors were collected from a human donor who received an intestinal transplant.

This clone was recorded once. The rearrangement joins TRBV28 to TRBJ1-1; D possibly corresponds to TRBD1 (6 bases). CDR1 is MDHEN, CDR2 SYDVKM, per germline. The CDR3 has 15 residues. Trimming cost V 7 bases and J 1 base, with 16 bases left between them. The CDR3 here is CASTRSAGQNTEAFF. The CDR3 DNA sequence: TGTGCCAGCACTCGTTCGGCGGGACAGAACACTGAAGCTTTCTTT. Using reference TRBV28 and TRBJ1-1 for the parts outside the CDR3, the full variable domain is DVKVTQSSRYLVKRTGEKVFLECVQDMDHENMFWYRQDPGLGLRLIYFSYDVKMKEKGDIPEGYSVSREKKERFSLILESASTNQTSMYLCASTRSAGQNTEAFFGQGTRLTVV.

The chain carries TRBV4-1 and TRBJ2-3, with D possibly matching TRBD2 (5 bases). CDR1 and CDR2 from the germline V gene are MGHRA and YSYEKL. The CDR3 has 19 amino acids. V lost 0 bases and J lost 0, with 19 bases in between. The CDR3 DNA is TGCGCCAGCAGCCAAGATAGGAGGCTTACAGCACATAGCACAGATACGCAGTATTTT. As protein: CASSQDRRLTAHSTDTQYF.

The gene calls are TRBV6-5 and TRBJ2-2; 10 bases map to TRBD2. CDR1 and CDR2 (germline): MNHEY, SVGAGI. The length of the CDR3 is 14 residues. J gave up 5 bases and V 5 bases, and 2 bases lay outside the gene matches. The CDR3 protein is CASSGSGRTGELFF. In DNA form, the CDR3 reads TGTGCCAGCAGTGGTAGCGGGAGGACCGGGGAGCTGTTTTTT.

The CDR3 sequence: CASSLGQLGPTRVQYF. The DNA for the CDR3 is TGTGCCAGCAGCCTCGGACAGTTGGGACCCACCAGGGTGCAGTACTTC. This sequence joins TRBV7-8 and TRBJ2-7, with D possibly matching TRBD1 (6 bases). Trimming stripped 5 bases from V and 9 bases from J, with 26 bases between. The germline V gene has CDR1 SGHVS and CDR2 FQNEAQ. The CDR3 is made up of 16 amino acids.

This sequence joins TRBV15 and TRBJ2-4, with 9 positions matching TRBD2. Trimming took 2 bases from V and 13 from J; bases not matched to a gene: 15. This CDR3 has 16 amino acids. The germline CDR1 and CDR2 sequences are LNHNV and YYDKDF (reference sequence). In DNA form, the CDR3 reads TGTGCCACCAGCAGACCAACCGGGACAGTAGCGGGGGACCAGTACTTC. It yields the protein CATSRPTGTVAGDQYF.

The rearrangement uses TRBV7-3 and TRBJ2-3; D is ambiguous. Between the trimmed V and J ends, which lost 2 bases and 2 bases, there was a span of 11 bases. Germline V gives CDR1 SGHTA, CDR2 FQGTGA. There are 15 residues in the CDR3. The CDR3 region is CASSLGLSFTDTQYF. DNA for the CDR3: TGTGCCAGCAGCTTAGGTCTGAGTTTCACAGATACGCAGTATTTT. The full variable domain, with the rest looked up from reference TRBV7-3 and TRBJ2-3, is GAGVSQTPSNKVTEKGKYVELRCDPISGHTALYWYRQSLGQGPEFLIYFQGTGAADDSGLPNDRFFAVRPEGSVSTLKIQRTERGDSAVYLCASSLGLSFTDTQYFGPGTRLTVL.

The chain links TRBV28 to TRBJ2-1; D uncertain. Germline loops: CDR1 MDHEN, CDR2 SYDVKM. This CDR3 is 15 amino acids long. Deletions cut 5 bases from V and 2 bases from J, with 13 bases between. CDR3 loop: CASSESSVTYNEQFF. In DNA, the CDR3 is TGTGCCAGCAGTGAGAGCAGTGTTACCTACAATGAGCAGTTCTTC. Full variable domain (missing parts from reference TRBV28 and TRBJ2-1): DVKVTQSSRYLVKRTGEKVFLECVQDMDHENMFWYRQDPGLGLRLIYFSYDVKMKEKGDIPEGYSVSREKKERFSLILESASTNQTSMYLCASSESSVTYNEQFFGPGTRLTVL.

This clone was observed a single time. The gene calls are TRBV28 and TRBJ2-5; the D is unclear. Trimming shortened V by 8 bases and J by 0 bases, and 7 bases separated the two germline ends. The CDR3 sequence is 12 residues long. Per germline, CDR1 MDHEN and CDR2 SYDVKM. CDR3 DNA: TGTGCCAGCGTGGCGTACCAAGAGACCCAGTACTTC. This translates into CASVAYQETQYF.

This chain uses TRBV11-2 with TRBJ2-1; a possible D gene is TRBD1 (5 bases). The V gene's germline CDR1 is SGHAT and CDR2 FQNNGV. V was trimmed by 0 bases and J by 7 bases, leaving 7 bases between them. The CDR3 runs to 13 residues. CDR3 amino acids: CASSLEGANEQFF. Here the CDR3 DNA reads TGTGCCAGCAGCTTAGAAGGGGCGAATGAGCAGTTCTTC.

The CDR3 region has the DNA TGTGCCAGCAGCGTAAGACTAGCGGGAAGATCTGAGCAGTTCTTC. Its protein product is CASSVRLAGRSEQFF. The chain carries TRBV9 and TRBJ2-1; 11 positions match TRBD2. Germline values: CDR1 SGDLS, CDR2 YYNGEE. This CDR3 spans 15 amino acids. V lost 1 base, J lost 9 bases, and 6 bases stayed unmatched.

In nucleotides, the CDR3 is TGTGCCTGGAGTCCGACCAATTACAATGAGCAGTTCTTC. It codes for CAWSPTNYNEQFF. This sequence joins TRBV30 and TRBJ2-1; D gene unclear. CDR1 and CDR2 from the germline V gene are GTSNPN and SVGIG (reference sequence). V was clipped by 2 bases and J by 4 bases, with 9 bases between them. CDR3 length: 13 residues.

DNA for the CDR3: TGTGCCAGCACACTCTTCCAGTTGAACACTGAAGCTTTCTTT. Protein product: CASTLFQLNTEAFF. The chain links TRBV28 to TRBJ1-1; D is unclear. Germline V gives CDR1 MDHEN, CDR2 SYDVKM. CDR3 length equals 14 residues. Trimming removed 7 bases from V and 0 bases from J, with 12 bases in between.

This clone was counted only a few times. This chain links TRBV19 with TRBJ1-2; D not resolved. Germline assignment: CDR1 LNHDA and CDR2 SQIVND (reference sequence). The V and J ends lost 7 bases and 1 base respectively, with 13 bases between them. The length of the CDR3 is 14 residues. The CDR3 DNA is TGTGCCAGTAACCCCGGAACGTATAACTATGGCTACACCTTC. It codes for CASNPGTYNYGYTF.

CDR3 sequence reads: CATSSGGQSQPQHF. In DNA, the CDR3 is TGTGCCACCAGCAGTGGGGGGCAAAGCCAGCCCCAGCATTTT. This chain links TRBV15 with TRBJ1-5; TRBD1 is a possible D gene (6 bases). Deletions cut 3 bases from V and 7 bases from J, with 13 bases between. Germline values: CDR1 LNHNV, CDR2 YYDKDF (reference sequence). The CDR3 runs to 14 residues.

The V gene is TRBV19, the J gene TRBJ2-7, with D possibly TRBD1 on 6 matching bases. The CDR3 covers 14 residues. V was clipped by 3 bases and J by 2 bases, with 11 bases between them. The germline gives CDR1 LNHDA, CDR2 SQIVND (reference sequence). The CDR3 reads CASSMGKGAYEQYF. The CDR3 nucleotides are TGTGCCAGTAGTATGGGGAAGGGGGCCTACGAGCAGTACTTC.

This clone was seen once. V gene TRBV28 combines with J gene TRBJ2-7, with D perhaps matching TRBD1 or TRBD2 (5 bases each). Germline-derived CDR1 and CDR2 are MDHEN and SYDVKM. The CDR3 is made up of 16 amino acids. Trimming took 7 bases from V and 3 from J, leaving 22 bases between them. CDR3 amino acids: CASTRRGATSLYEQYF. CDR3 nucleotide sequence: TGTGCCAGCACCCGGAGAGGGGCCACTTCTCTCTACGAGCAGTACTTC.

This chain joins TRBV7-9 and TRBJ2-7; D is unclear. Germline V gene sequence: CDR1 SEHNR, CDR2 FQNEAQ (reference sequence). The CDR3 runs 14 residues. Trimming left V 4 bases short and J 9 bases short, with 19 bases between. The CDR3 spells CASSSATSALGQYF. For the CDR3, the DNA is TGTGCCAGCAGCTCGGCAACCTCGGCGCTGGGGCAGTACTTC.

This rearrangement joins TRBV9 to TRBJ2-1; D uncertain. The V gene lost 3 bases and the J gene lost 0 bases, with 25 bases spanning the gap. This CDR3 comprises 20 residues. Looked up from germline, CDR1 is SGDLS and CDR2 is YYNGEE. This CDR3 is CASSAPLGTLAGGSYNEQFF. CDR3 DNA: TGTGCCAGCAGCGCCCCGCTGGGTACCTTAGCAGGTGGCTCCTACAATGAGCAGTTCTTC. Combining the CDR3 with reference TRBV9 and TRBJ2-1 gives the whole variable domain DSGVTQTPKHLITATGQRVTLRCSPRSGDLSVYWYQQSLDQGLQFLIQYYNGEERAKGNILERFSAQQFPDLHSELNLSSLELGDSALYFCASSAPLGTLAGGSYNEQFFGPGTRLTVL.

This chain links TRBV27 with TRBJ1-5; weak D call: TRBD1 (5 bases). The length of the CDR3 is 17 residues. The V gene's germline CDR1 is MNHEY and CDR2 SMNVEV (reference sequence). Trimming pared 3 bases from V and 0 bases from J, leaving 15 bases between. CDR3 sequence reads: CASSFLSPGGSNQPQHF. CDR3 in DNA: TGTGCCAGCAGTTTCCTTTCCCCGGGGGGTAGCAATCAGCCCCAGCATTTT.

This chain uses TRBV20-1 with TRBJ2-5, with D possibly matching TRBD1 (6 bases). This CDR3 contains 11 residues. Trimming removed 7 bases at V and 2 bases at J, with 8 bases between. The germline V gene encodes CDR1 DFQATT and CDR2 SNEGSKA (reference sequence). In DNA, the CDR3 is TGCAGTGGGACAGCGCAAGAGACCCAGTACTTC. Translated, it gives CSGTAQETQYF.

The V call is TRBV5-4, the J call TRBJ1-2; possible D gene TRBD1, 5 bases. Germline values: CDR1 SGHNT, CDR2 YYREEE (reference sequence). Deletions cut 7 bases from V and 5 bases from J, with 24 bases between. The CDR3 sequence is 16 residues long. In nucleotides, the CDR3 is TGTGCCAGCCGCAACTCCTTGACAGTGGGGGGATATGGCTACACCTTC. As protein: CASRNSLTVGGYGYTF. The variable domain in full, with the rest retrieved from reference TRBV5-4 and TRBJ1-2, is ETGVTQSPTHLIKTRGQQVTLRCSSQSGHNTVSWYQQALGQGPQFIFQYYREEENGRGNFPPRFSGLQFPNYSSELNVNALELDDSALYLCASRNSLTVGGYGYTFGSGTRLTVV.

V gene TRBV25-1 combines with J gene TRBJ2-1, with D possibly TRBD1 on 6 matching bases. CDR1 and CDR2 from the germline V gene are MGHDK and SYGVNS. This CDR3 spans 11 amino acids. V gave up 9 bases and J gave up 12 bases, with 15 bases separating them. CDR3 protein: CASTTGLGQFF. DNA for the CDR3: TGTGCCAGTACTACAGGGCTGGGGCAGTTCTTC.

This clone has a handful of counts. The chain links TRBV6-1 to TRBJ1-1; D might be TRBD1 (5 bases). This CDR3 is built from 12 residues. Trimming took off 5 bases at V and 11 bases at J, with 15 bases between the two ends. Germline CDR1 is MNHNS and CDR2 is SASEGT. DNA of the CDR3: TGTGCCAGCAGTTTCTACAGGTTGAGGGCTTTCTTT. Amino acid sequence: CASSFYRLRAFF.

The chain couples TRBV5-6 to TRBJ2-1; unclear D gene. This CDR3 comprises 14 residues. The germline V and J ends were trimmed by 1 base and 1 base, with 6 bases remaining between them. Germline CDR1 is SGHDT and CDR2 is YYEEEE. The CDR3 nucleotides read TGTGCCAGCAGCTTGTCTAGTTCCTACAATGAGCAGTTCTTC. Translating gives CASSLSSSYNEQFF.

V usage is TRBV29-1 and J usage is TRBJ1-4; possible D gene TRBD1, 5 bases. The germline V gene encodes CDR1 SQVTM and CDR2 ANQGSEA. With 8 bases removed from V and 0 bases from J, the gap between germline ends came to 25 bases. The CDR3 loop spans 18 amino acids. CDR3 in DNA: TGCAGCCTTCGACGAGTGAGGGGAGGTGCGGCAACTAATGAAAAACTGTTTTTT. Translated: CSLRRVRGGAATNEKLFF.

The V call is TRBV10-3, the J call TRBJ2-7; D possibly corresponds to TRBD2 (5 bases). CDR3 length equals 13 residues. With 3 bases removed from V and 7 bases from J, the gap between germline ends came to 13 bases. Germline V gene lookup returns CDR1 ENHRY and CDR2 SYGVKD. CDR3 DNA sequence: TGTGCCATCAGTGAACTAGGCCATTTGGAGCAGTACTTC. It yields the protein CAISELGHLEQYF.

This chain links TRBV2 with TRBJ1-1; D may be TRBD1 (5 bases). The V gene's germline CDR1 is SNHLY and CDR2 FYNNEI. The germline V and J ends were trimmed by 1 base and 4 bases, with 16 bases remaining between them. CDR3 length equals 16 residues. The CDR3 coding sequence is TGTGCCAGCAGTGAAGAGGCAGGGCGTAGTGGCACTGAAGCTTTCTTT. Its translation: CASSEEAGRSGTEAFF.

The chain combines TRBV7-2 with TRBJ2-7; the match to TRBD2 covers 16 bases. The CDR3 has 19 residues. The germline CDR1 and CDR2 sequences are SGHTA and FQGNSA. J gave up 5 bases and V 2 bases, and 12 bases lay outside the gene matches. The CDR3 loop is CASSLFGTSGRALGDEQYF. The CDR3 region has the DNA TGTGCCAGCAGCTTATTTGGGACTAGCGGGAGGGCCTTGGGGGACGAGCAGTACTTC.

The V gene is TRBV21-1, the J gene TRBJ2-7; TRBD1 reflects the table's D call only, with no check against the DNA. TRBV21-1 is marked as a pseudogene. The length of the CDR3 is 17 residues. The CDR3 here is CASSRGPGQKRLYEQYF. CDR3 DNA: TGTGCCAGCAGCAGGGGTCCGGGACAAAAACGACTCTACGAGCAGTACTTC.

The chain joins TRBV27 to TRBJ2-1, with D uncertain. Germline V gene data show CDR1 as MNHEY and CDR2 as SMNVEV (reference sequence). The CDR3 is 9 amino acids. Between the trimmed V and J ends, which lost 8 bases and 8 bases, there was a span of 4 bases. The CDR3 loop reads CASGDEQFF. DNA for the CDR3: TGTGCCAGCGGGGATGAGCAGTTCTTC.

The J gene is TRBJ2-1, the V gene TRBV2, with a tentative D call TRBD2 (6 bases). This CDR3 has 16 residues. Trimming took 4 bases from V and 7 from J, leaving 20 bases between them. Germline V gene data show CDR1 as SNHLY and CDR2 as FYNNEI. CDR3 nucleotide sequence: TGTGCCAGCAGTGTAAGGACTACCCTAGGGAGGAATGAGCAGTTCTTC. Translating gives CASSVRTTLGRNEQFF.

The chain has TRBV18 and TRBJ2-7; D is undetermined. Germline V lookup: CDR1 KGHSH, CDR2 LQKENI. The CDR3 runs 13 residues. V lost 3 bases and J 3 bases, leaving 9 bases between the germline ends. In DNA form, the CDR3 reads TGTGCCAGCTCACCCCCCGTAGGCTACGAGCAGTACTTC. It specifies CASSPPVGYEQYF.